The next 29 T cell receptor beta chains were all read from a single sample in a study of shared clonotypes between healthy human individuals. Sequencing used immunoSEQ multiplex PCR; TCRdb keeps in-frame clones, though not all of them. The sample lists about 180,000 clones; approximately 92% were seen once. Sequencing was done on a sample of naive CD4+ T cells sorted from blood. The subset here: CD45RA+ positively selected. These receptor sequences come from a woman aged 30 to 39 in good health.

This clone was detected only once. CDR3 bases: TGTGCCAGCAGCTTGACTGACCCAACTAATGAAAAACTGTTTTTT. This sequence encodes CASSLTDPTNEKLFF. The rearrangement uses TRBV28 and TRBJ1-4; D gene unclear. Germline assignment: CDR1 MDHEN and CDR2 SYDVKM. The CDR3 consists of 15 residues. Trimming left V 6 bases short and J 0 bases short, with 11 bases between.

The chain links TRBV29-1 to TRBJ2-7; D ambiguous. V lost 4 bases and J 2 bases, leaving 12 bases between the germline ends. CDR1 is SQVTM, CDR2 ANQGSEA, per germline. The CDR3 contains 13 residues. CDR3 in DNA: TGCAGCGTTGTAGGGCGGTTTACCTACGAGCAGTACTTC. It yields the protein CSVVGRFTYEQYF.

The chain is built from TRBV19 and TRBJ2-1, with TRBD2 matching 10 bases. Looked up from germline, CDR1 is LNHDA and CDR2 is SQIVND (reference sequence). The CDR3 is made up of 13 amino acids. V trimming: 6 bases; J trimming: 5 bases; junction bases outside the gene matches: 1. The CDR3 DNA reads TGTGCCAGTAGACTAGCGGGACACAATGAGCAGTTCTTC. Translating gives CASRLAGHNEQFF.

The chain employs TRBV5-1 and TRBJ2-7, with TRBD2 matching over 12 bases. Germline values: CDR1 SGHRS, CDR2 YFSETQ. Trimming removed 4 bases from V and 3 bases from J; junction bases left unmatched: 5. The CDR3 is 15 residues long. The CDR3 bases are TGCGCCAGCAGCGGTGGACTAGCGGGGCACTACGAGCAGTACTTC. It is translated as CASSGGLAGHYEQYF.

The chain employs TRBV2 and TRBJ1-5; D is uncertain. Germline V gene lookup returns CDR1 SNHLY and CDR2 FYNNEI. Trimming took 3 bases from V and 4 from J, leaving 10 bases between them. The CDR3 is 14 residues long. Written as DNA, the CDR3 is TGTGCCAGCAGTGACAGGAGTACGAATCAGCCCCAGCATTTT. Translation: CASSDRSTNQPQHF.

The chain combines TRBV5-1 with TRBJ2-2, with 12 bases aligning to TRBD2. This CDR3 spans 17 amino acids. V shed 3 bases, J shed 6 bases, and the junction held 9 bases outside the gene matches. Germline CDR1 reads SGHRS; CDR2 reads YFSETQ. CDR3 coding DNA: TGCGCCAGCAGCTCGGGGCCGACTAGCGGGAGTCCCGGGGAGCTGTTTTTT. It specifies CASSSGPTSGSPGELFF. Drawing the rest from reference TRBV5-1 and TRBJ2-2, the complete variable domain is KAGVTQTPRYLIKTRGQQVTLSCSPISGHRSVSWYQQTPGQGLQFLFEYFSETQRNKGNFPGRFSGRQFSNSRSEMNVSTLELGDSALYLCASSSGPTSGSPGELFFGEGSRLTVL.

The chain employs TRBV7-8 and TRBJ1-5, with 7 bases aligning to TRBD1. The ends lost 1 base at V and 0 bases at J; junction bases unmatched: 3. The length of the CDR3 is 16 residues. Germline values: CDR1 SGHVS, CDR2 FQNEAQ. The CDR3 DNA reads as TGTGCCAGCAGCTTAGAGGGGGCACTTAGCAATCAGCCCCAGCATTTT. Residues: CASSLEGALSNQPQHF.

V and J are TRBV2 and TRBJ2-2; 8 nucleotides align to TRBD2. The V gene end was trimmed by 8 bases and the J gene end by 3 bases; junction bases not matched to a gene: 8. The CDR3 runs to 15 residues. Germline V CDR1 and CDR2: SNHLY, FYNNEI. The CDR3, as DNA: TGTGCCAGCTGGCGGGGGGCTTCTTACACCGGGGAGCTGTTTTTT. Its translation is CASWRGASYTGELFF.

The V gene is TRBV2, the J gene TRBJ2-5; TRBD2 matches 11 bases. TRBJ2-7 explains the end of the DNA better; the J call may be wrong. Germline CDR1 and CDR2: SNHLY and FYNNEI. The CDR3 runs to 15 residues. This CDR3 reads CASSKTGTSGYEQYF. CDR3 bases: TGTGCCAGCAGTAAAACCGGGACTAGCGGTTACGAGCAGTACTTC.

The V and J genes are TRBV4-1 and TRBJ1-4, with TRBD1 as a possible D gene (6 bases). There are 15 residues in the CDR3. Germline assignment: CDR1 MGHRA and CDR2 YSYEKL. V lost 4 bases and J 7 bases, leaving 16 bases between the germline ends. The CDR3 bases are TGCGCCAGCAGCCTCGGGGGGGCTGTCGGTGAAAAACTGTTTTTT. Amino acid sequence: CASSLGGAVGEKLFF.

The chain combines TRBV7-2 with TRBJ2-7; tentatively, D is TRBD2 (6 bases). V gave up 5 bases and J gave up 1 base, with 9 bases separating them. This CDR3 contains 13 residues. Germline V CDR1 and CDR2: SGHTA, FQGNSA. CDR3 coding DNA: TGTGCCAGCAGCCGGGACTTTTCCTACGAGCAGTACTTC. Protein: CASSRDFSYEQYF.

This clone occurred a few times. This sequence joins TRBV18 and TRBJ1-2, with 7 bases matching TRBD1. The CDR3 length is 15 residues. CDR1 and CDR2 from the germline V gene are KGHSH and LQKENI. The V gene end was trimmed by 2 bases and the J gene end by 7 bases; junction bases not matched to a gene: 10. The CDR3 nucleotides are TGTGCCAGCTCACCAAGGACAGGAACTGTCGCTGGCTACACCTTC. Translated: CASSPRTGTVAGYTF.

V gene TRBV28 combines with J gene TRBJ2-2, with D tentatively TRBD1 (5 bases). CDR3 length: 13 amino acids. Trimming stripped 6 bases from V and 1 base from J, with 6 bases between. Looked up from germline, CDR1 is MDHEN and CDR2 is SYDVKM. The CDR3 loop reads CASSRVNTGELFF. The CDR3 nucleotides are TGTGCCAGCAGCAGGGTGAACACCGGGGAGCTGTTTTTT.

The chain recombines TRBV19 with TRBJ1-1; a weak D match, TRBD1 (6 bases). There are 15 residues in the CDR3. Germline loops: CDR1 LNHDA, CDR2 SQIVND (reference sequence). V dropped 5 bases and J dropped 1 base, with 14 bases sitting between them. The CDR3 DNA reads TGTGCCAGTAGTGCTGTTTCGACAGGGAACACTGAAGCTTTCTTT. This encodes CASSAVSTGNTEAFF. Complete variable domain (other parts from reference TRBV19 and TRBJ1-1): DGGITQSPKYLFRKEGQNVTLSCEQNLNHDAMYWYRQDPGQGLRLIYYSQIVNDFQKGDIAEGYSVSREKKESFPLTVTSAQKNPTAFYLCASSAVSTGNTEAFFGQGTRLTVV.

The chain combines TRBV27 with TRBJ2-7, with 9 bases identical to TRBD2. Unmatched junction bases numbered 13, after V lost 7 bases and J lost 3 bases. Germline-derived CDR1 and CDR2 are MNHEY and SMNVEV (reference sequence). This CDR3 region has 16 residues. CDR3: CASKAGGGFEDYEQYF. The CDR3 bases are TGTGCCAGCAAAGCGGGAGGTGGGTTTGAGGACTACGAGCAGTACTTC.

The V and J genes are TRBV2 and TRBJ1-3; 8 bases fit TRBD1. J was trimmed by 0 bases and V by 6 bases; bases with no gene match: 7. The CDR3 consists of 16 residues. Germline-derived CDR1 and CDR2 are SNHLY and FYNNEI. In DNA, the CDR3 is TGTGCCAGCAGCGGGGACAGGCGGCACTCTGGAAACACCATATATTTT. Protein sequence: CASSGDRRHSGNTIYF. Supplemented by reference TRBV2 and TRBJ1-3, the full variable domain reads EPEVTQTPSHQVTQMGQEVILRCVPISNHLYFYWYRQILGQKVEFLVSFYNNEISEKSEIFDDQFSVERPDGSNFTLKIRSTKLEDSAMYFCASSGDRRHSGNTIYFGEGSWLTVV.

The genes are TRBV4-2 and TRBJ2-3; 10 bases line up with TRBD2. Trimming took 6 bases from V and 1 from J; bases not matched to a gene: 4. Germline CDR1 is LGHNA and CDR2 is YNFKEQ. The CDR3 is 15 residues long. The CDR3 coding sequence is TGTGCCAGCAGATCTCTAGCGGGAGGCACAGATACGCAGTATTTT. Residues: CASRSLAGGTDTQYF.

The CDR3 spells CASSLPGSHGYTF. CDR3 sequence (DNA): TGTGCCAGCAGCTTACCAGGGTCGCATGGCTACACCTTC. The chain recombines TRBV7-3 with TRBJ1-2, with a possible D match to TRBD1 (5 bases). The CDR3 loop spans 13 amino acids. Between the trimmed V and J ends, which lost 2 bases and 6 bases, there was a span of 10 bases. The V gene's germline CDR1 is SGHTA and CDR2 FQGTGA. The full variable domain, with the rest looked up from reference TRBV7-3 and TRBJ1-2, is GAGVSQTPSNKVTEKGKYVELRCDPISGHTALYWYRQSLGQGPEFLIYFQGTGAADDSGLPNDRFFAVRPEGSVSTLKIQRTERGDSAVYLCASSLPGSHGYTFGSGTRLTVV.

The chain links TRBV19 to TRBJ1-3; D unresolved. Trimming took off 7 bases at V and 0 bases at J, with 7 bases between the two ends. This CDR3 spans 13 amino acids. The germline gives CDR1 LNHDA, CDR2 SQIVND (reference sequence). The CDR3 sequence is CASTGNSGNTIYF. The DNA of the CDR3 is TGTGCCAGTACTGGGAACTCTGGAAACACCATATATTTT.

The gene calls are TRBV28 and TRBJ2-3; TRBD1 matches 8 bases. With V trimmed by 7 bases and J by 3 bases, 12 bases remained unmatched. The CDR3 extends over 16 amino acids. Germline V gives CDR1 MDHEN, CDR2 SYDVKM. CDR3 sequence (DNA): TGTGCCAGCAAGGGAGCCAGGGGGCAAACAACAGATACGCAGTATTTT. Protein product: CASKGARGQTTDTQYF.

The genes are TRBV19 and TRBJ2-7, with 11 bases identical to TRBD2. V gave up 4 bases and J gave up 3 bases; unmatched junction bases: 5. The length of the CDR3 is 15 residues. Germline V gene data show CDR1 as LNHDA and CDR2 as SQIVND (reference sequence). The CDR3 nucleotides read TGTGCCAGTAGTACAACTAGCGGGAGTAACTACGAGCAGTACTTC. It specifies CASSTTSGSNYEQYF.

This rearrangement joins TRBV19 to TRBJ2-3; a weak D match, TRBD2 (5 bases). CDR3 length: 15 amino acids. With 3 bases removed from V and 3 bases from J, the gap between germline ends came to 13 bases. Germline lookup yields CDR1 LNHDA and CDR2 SQIVND (reference sequence). The CDR3 region has the DNA TGTGCCAGTAGTATGTGGCGGGCGGGTACAGATACGCAGTATTTT. This translates into CASSMWRAGTDTQYF.

The chain couples TRBV29-1 to TRBJ1-5; D is perhaps TRBD1 (6 bases). V was trimmed by 7 bases and J by 6 bases, leaving 25 bases between them. CDR3 length: 16 residues. Germline CDR1 reads SQVTM; CDR2 reads ANQGSEA. CDR3 bases: TGCAGCGCCTCGACGGGGGGCAGCCAAGTGGGTCAGCCCCAGCATTTT. Translated, it gives CSASTGGSQVGQPQHF.

In the case of this clone: Sequence at one end of the junction differs from germline and may be a read error. V is TRBV7-3 and J is TRBJ2-4; D not certain. CDR1 and CDR2 from the germline V gene are SGHTA and FQGTGA. The CDR3 contains 8 residues. In DNA, the CDR3 is TGTGCCAGCAGCTTACTCGACTTC. Translating it yields CASSLLDF.

Only one count was recorded for this clone. This chain joins TRBV11-1 and TRBJ2-7, with 11 bases lining up with TRBD2. CDR1 is SGHAT, CDR2 FQDESV, per germline (reference sequence). CDR3 size: 14 residues. J was trimmed by 4 bases and V by 6 bases; bases with no gene match: 5. CDR3 amino acids: CASRPSGRLYEQYF. In DNA, the CDR3 is TGTGCCAGCAGGCCTAGCGGGAGGTTATACGAGCAGTACTTC. Together with reference TRBV11-1 and TRBJ2-7, the CDR3 gives the full variable domain: EAEVAQSPRYKITEKSQAVAFWCDPISGHATLYWYRQILGQGPELLVQFQDESVVDDSQLPKDRFSAERLKGVDSTLKIQPAELGDSAMYLCASRPSGRLYEQYFGPGTRLTVT.

V gene TRBV28 combines with J gene TRBJ1-1; D remains unclear. Trimming removed 3 bases at V and 5 bases at J, with 19 bases between. The CDR3 contains 16 residues. Germline V lookup: CDR1 MDHEN, CDR2 SYDVKM. CDR3 sequence reads: CASSFSPSGVGTEAFF. CDR3 in DNA: TGTGCCAGCAGTTTTTCGCCCTCAGGTGTGGGGACTGAAGCTTTCTTT. The full variable domain, completed using reference TRBV28 and TRBJ1-1, is DVKVTQSSRYLVKRTGEKVFLECVQDMDHENMFWYRQDPGLGLRLIYFSYDVKMKEKGDIPEGYSVSREKKERFSLILESASTNQTSMYLCASSFSPSGVGTEAFFGQGTRLTVV.

The rearrangement links TRBV7-6 to TRBJ2-1, with D unclear. Germline CDR1 and CDR2: SGHVS and FNYEAQ. This CDR3 region has 14 residues. V lost 3 bases and J 3 bases, leaving 9 bases between the germline ends. DNA for the CDR3: TGTGCCAGCAGCTTGGGCCCGCTCTACAATGAGCAGTTCTTC. Translated: CASSLGPLYNEQFF.

The chain is built from TRBV2 and TRBJ2-1; TRBD1 agrees at 9 bases. CDR1 and CDR2 from the germline V gene are SNHLY and FYNNEI. The CDR3 consists of 16 residues. The ends lost 4 bases at V and 5 bases at J; junction bases unmatched: 9. DNA for the CDR3: TGTGCCAGCAGTGCTGGGACAGGGAAAGGGAACAATGAGCAGTTCTTC. It codes for CASSAGTGKGNNEQFF.

The chain has TRBV19 and TRBJ2-7, with 9 positions matching TRBD1. Germline V gene sequence: CDR1 LNHDA, CDR2 SQIVND (reference sequence). V shed 4 bases, J shed 1 base, and the junction held 8 bases outside the gene matches. This CDR3 has 16 amino acids. The CDR3 region has the DNA TGTGCCAGTAGTAGCTCGCCGGGACAGGGATCCTACGAGCAGTACTTC. It translates to CASSSSPGQGSYEQYF.